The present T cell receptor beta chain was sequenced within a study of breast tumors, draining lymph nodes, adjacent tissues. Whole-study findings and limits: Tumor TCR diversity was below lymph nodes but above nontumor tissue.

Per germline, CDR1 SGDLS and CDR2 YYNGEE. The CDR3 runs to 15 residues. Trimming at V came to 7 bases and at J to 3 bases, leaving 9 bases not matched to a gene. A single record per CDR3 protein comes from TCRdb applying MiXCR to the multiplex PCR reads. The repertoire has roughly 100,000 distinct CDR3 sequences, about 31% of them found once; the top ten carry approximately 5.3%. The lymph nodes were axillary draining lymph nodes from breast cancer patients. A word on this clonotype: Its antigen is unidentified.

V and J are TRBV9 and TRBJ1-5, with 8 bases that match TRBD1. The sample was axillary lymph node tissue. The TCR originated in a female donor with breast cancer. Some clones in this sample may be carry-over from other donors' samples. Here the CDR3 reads CASPRQGMDNQPQHF. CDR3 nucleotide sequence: TGTGCCAGCCCCCGACAGGGGATGGACAATCAGCCCCAGCATTTT. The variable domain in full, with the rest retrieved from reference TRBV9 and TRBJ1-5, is DSGVTQTPKHLITATGQRVTLRCSPRSGDLSVYWYQQSLDQGLQFLIQYYNGEERAKGNILERFSAQQFPDLHSELNLSSLELGDSALYFCASPRQGMDNQPQHFGDGTRLSIL.